These 15 T cell receptor beta chains originate from one sample sequenced in a study of T-cell memory formation after mild COVID-19. Each CDR3 protein is one row after TCRdb ran MiXCR on the 5' RACE reads. The repertoire includes fewer than 650,000 distinct CDR3 sequences, less than 25% of them detected once, and 7.5% to 9.5% sits in the top ten. What was sequenced was PBMCs or a T cell subset sorted from them (not recorded which). These receptors were collected from an adult woman who had mild COVID-19 (a few samples of this study predate the infection). Cell type and time point are not known.

This clonotype was seen many times. This chain connects TRBV7-3 to TRBJ1-1; D gene ambiguous. The ends were cut back, 5 bases at V and 7 bases at J, with 8 bases in the middle. Germline V gene sequence: CDR1 SGHTA, CDR2 FQGTGA. This CDR3 comprises 11 residues. The CDR3 DNA follows: TGTGCCAGCAGCCTTTCAGGTGAAGCTTTCTTT. Amino acids: CASSLSGEAFF.

This chain uses TRBV5-1 with TRBJ1-1, with D possibly being TRBD1 (5 bases). Germline-derived CDR1 and CDR2 are SGHRS and YFSETQ. The CDR3 is made up of 12 amino acids. The V and J ends lost 3 bases and 8 bases respectively, with 11 bases between them. CDR3 amino acids: CASSSYQGEAFF. The CDR3 nucleotides read TGCGCCAGCAGCTCCTACCAGGGAGAAGCTTTCTTT.

This clonotype has just a few counts. The chain recombines TRBV15 with TRBJ2-6; D not certain. Germline CDR1 is LNHNV and CDR2 is YYDKDF (reference sequence). The CDR3 spans 13 residues. V dropped 1 base and J dropped 3 bases, with 1 base sitting between them. CDR3 sequence: CATSRGGANVLTF. DNA for the CDR3: TGTGCCACCAGCAGAGGTGGGGCCAACGTCCTGACTTTC.

The CDR3 reads CASSSAGTGEYEQYF. The CDR3 DNA is TGTGCCAGCAGTTCCGCTGGGACAGGGGAATACGAGCAGTACTTC. The chain carries TRBV6-6 and TRBJ2-7; 10 bases map to TRBD1. Germline V gene data show CDR1 as MNHNY and CDR2 as SVGAGI (reference sequence). V lost 4 bases and J lost 4; bases outside the gene matches: 7. This CDR3 contains 15 residues.

This clonotype was detected only a few times. This chain links TRBV20-1 with TRBJ1-1, with D unclear. The germline V gene encodes CDR1 DFQATT and CDR2 SNEGSKA (reference sequence). V was shortened by 5 bases and J by 10 bases, with 17 bases between the two germline ends. This CDR3 spans 12 amino acids. CDR3 region: CSAPTESLGAFF. The CDR3 bases are TGCAGTGCTCCCACAGAGAGCCTTGGAGCTTTCTTT.

The V gene is TRBV12-3 or TRBV12-4, the J gene TRBJ2-7, with 8 bases identical to TRBD1. Losses at the gene ends were 3 bases for V and 1 base for J; bases not matched to a gene: 8. The CDR3 length is 16 residues. The CDR3 nucleotides are TGTGCCAGCAGTTTGTATCCGACAGGGGTGTCCTACGAGCAGTACTTC. The encoded protein is CASSLYPTGVSYEQYF.

V gene TRBV6-2 or TRBV6-3 combines with J gene TRBJ2-1; TRBD2 aligns across 7 bases. The junction had 9 bases not matched to a gene; V was cut back by 0 bases and J by 1 base. Germline values: CDR1 MNHEY, CDR2 SVGEGT. CDR3 size: 18 residues. CDR3 coding DNA: TGTGCCAGCAGTTACTCGAGCTGGGGGGGAGCGTCCTACAATGAGCAGTTCTTC. As protein: CASSYSSWGGASYNEQFF.

In this sample, this clonotype turned up a few times. The genes are TRBV24-1 and TRBJ2-2, with D hard to call. CDR1 is KGHDR, CDR2 SFDVKD, per germline. This CDR3 has 13 residues. Trimming stripped 3 bases from V and 7 bases from J, with 8 bases between. CDR3 region: CATSDPYFGELFF. DNA for the CDR3: TGTGCCACCAGTGATCCCTACTTCGGGGAGCTGTTTTTT.

This chain uses TRBV5-1 with TRBJ2-5; TRBD1 is a possible D gene (6 bases). The V end lost 3 bases, the J end lost 4 bases, and 10 bases lay between the germline ends. The germline CDR1 and CDR2 sequences are SGHRS and YFSETQ. The CDR3 runs to 13 residues. DNA for the CDR3: TGCGCCAGCAGCTCGAGGGGGATAGAGACCCAGTACTTC. Translation: CASSSRGIETQYF.

In this sample, this clonotype turned up a few times. This rearrangement joins TRBV5-1 to TRBJ2-1, with 11 bases that match TRBD2. Trimming removed 0 bases from V and 0 bases from J; junction bases left unmatched: 8. The germline gives CDR1 SGHRS, CDR2 YFSETQ. The CDR3 loop spans 19 amino acids. The CDR3 spells CASSLVKTSGVSSYNEQFF. The CDR3 DNA follows: TGCGCCAGCAGCTTGGTCAAGACTAGCGGGGTCAGCTCCTACAATGAGCAGTTCTTC.

This rearrangement joins TRBV9 to TRBJ2-7; D is possibly TRBD1 (5 bases). This CDR3 comprises 14 residues. The V gene lost 4 bases and the J gene lost 3 bases, with 14 bases spanning the gap. The V gene's germline CDR1 is SGDLS and CDR2 YYNGEE. DNA of the CDR3: TGTGCCAGCAGCCCACAGCACGACAGCTACGAGCAGTACTTC. Its protein is CASSPQHDSYEQYF.

This clonotype was recorded a few times. The genes are TRBV12-3 or TRBV12-4 and TRBJ2-1; D possibly corresponds to TRBD1 (6 bases). Trimming shortened V by 5 bases and J by 7 bases, and 15 bases separated the two germline ends. This CDR3 comprises 14 residues. The chain's CDR3 is CASSIRQERNEQFF. The CDR3 DNA is TGTGCCAGCAGTATCCGACAGGAGAGGAATGAGCAGTTCTTC.

The V gene is TRBV3-1, the J gene TRBJ2-3; the D call may be TRBD1 or TRBD2 (5 bases each). Looked up from germline, CDR1 is LGHDT and CDR2 is YNNKEL (reference sequence). This CDR3 comprises 14 residues. V gave up 5 bases and J gave up 8 bases, with 17 bases separating them. Here the CDR3 reads CASSDRDLRGTQYF. CDR3 nucleotides: TGTGCCAGCAGCGACCGGGACCTAAGGGGTACGCAGTATTTT.

This clonotype was observed a handful of times. The chain links TRBV7-2 to TRBJ2-1; D is ambiguous. Trimming took 3 bases from V and 7 from J, leaving 16 bases between them. The CDR3 length is 15 residues. Germline CDR1 reads SGHTA; CDR2 reads FQGNSA. The CDR3 coding sequence is TGTGCCAGCAGCTTCGAGGCCGTTTGGGTGAATGAGCAGTTCTTC. It is translated as CASSFEAVWVNEQFF.

This clonotype was counted once. This sequence joins TRBV12-3 or TRBV12-4 and TRBJ1-2; TRBD1 agrees at 9 bases. Trimming removed 6 bases from V and 4 bases from J; junction bases left unmatched: 15. The CDR3 is 17 amino acids. The CDR3 sequence: CASSLNRGRGVGYGYTF. The CDR3 DNA reads TGTGCCAGCAGCTTGAACAGGGGGCGCGGAGTGGGCTATGGCTACACCTTC.